This T cell receptor (beta chain) originates from a study of persistence of HIV-infected CD4 T cells. Cells were stimulated with CMV-infected fibroblast lysates at approximately 10 ug/mL. Sorting selected CD4+ T cells upregulating both CD40 ligand and CD69. Donors had CD4+ T cell counts above 400 cells/uL and were CMV-seropositive. The immunoSEQ assay was version 4, run in survey mode. TCRdb's table, derived via immunoSEQ multiplex PCR, lists solely in-frame clones and lacks some. The repertoire holds about 20,000 clones, with approximately 80% as singletons. On this clone itself: Antigen specificity is unknown.

Sequenced material: CD4+ T cells sorted from PBMCs after roughly 17-hour stimulation, taken from a patient who received antiretroviral therapy. This clonotype was obtained from an adult man with HIV who was CMV-seropositive.

CDR3 nucleotides: TGTGCCAGCATCGGGGCGGCGAACACCGGGGAGCTGTTTTTT. Amino acids: CASIGAANTGELFF. This chain links TRBV3-1 (or the pseudogene TRBV3-2) with TRBJ2-2; D is possibly TRBD1 or TRBD2 (5 bases each). The V gene's germline CDR1 is LGHDT and CDR2 YNNKEL (reference sequence). CDR3 length: 14 amino acids. Trimming shortened V by 7 bases and J by 0 bases, and 9 bases separated the two germline ends.